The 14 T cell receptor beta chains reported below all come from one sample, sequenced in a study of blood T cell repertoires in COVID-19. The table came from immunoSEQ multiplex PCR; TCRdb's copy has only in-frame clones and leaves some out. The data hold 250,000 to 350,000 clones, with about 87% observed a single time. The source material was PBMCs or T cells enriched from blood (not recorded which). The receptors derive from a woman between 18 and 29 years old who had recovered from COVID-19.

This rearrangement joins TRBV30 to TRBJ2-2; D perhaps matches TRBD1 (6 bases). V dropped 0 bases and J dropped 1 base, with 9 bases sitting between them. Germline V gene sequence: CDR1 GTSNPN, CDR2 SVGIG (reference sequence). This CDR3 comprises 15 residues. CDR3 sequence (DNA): TGTGCCTGGAGTGTACCGACAGGGAACACCGGGGAGCTGTTTTTT. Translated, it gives CAWSVPTGNTGELFF.

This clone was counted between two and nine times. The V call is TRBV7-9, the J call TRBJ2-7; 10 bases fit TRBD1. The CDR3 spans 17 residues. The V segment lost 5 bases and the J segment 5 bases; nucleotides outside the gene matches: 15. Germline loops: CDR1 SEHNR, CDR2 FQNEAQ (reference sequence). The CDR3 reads CASSLRPLRQGAHEQYF. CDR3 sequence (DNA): TGTGCCAGCAGCCTCCGGCCCCTCAGACAGGGGGCCCACGAGCAGTACTTC.

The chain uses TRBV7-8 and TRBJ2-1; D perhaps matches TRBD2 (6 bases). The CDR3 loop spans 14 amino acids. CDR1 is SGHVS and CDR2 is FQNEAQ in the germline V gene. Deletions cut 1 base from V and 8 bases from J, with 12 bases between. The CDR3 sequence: CASSLGMGGYEQFF. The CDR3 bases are TGTGCCAGCAGCTTAGGAATGGGAGGCTATGAGCAGTTCTTC.

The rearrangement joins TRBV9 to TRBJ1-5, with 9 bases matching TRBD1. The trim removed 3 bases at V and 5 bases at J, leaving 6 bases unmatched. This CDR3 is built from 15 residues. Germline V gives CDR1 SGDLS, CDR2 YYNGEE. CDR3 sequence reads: CASSESGQGHQPQHF. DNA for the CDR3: TGTGCCAGCAGCGAATCTGGACAGGGGCATCAGCCCCAGCATTTT.

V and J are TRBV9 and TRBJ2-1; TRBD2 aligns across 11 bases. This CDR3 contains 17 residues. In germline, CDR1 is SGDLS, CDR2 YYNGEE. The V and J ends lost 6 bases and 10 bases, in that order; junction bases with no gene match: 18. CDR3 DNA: TGTGCCAGCACTCGAACCGGGACTAGCGGAGCCCCCAGGGAGCAGTTCTTC. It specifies CASTRTGTSGAPREQFF.

This CDR3 reads CASSDSRQGTFYEQYF. DNA of the CDR3: TGTGCCAGCAGTGATTCCCGACAGGGGACATTCTACGAGCAGTACTTC. The J gene is TRBJ2-7, the V gene TRBV25-1, with 8 bases fitting TRBD1. Germline V gene sequence: CDR1 MGHDK, CDR2 SYGVNS. The CDR3 contains 16 residues. V shed 3 bases and J 3 bases; nucleotides not matched to a gene: 10.

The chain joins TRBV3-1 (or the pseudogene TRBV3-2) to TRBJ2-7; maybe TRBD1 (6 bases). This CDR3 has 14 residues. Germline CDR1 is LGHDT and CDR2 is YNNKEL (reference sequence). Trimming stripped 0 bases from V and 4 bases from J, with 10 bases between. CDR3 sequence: CASSQDPGQYEQYF. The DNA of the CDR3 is TGTGCCAGCAGCCAAGATCCGGGACAATACGAGCAGTACTTC.

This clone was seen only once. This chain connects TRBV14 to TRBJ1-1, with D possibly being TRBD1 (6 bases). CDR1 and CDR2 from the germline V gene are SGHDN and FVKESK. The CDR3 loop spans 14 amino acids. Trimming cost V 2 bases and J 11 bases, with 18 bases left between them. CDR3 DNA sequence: TGTGCCAGCAGCCAATCCCAGGGGCTCCTACAGGCTTTCTTT. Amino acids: CASSQSQGLLQAFF.

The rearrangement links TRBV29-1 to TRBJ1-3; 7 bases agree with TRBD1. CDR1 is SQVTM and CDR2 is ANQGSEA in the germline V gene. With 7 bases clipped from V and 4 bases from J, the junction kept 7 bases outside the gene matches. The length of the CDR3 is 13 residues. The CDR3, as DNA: TGCAGCGCCCGACAGGGTGCCGGAAACACCATATATTTT. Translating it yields CSARQGAGNTIYF.

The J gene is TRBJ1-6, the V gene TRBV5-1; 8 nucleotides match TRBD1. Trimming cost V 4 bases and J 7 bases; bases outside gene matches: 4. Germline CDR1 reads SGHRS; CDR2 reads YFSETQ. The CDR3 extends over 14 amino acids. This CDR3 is CASSVGQENSPLHF. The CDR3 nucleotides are TGCGCCAGCAGCGTGGGACAGGAAAATTCACCCCTCCACTTT.

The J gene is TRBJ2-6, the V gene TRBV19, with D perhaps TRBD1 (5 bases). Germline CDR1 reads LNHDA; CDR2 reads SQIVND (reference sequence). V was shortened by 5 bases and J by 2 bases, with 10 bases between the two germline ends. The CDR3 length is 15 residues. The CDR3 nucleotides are TGTGCCAGTAGTCCAGGGCTCGCTGGGGCCAACGTCCTGACTTTC. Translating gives CASSPGLAGANVLTF.

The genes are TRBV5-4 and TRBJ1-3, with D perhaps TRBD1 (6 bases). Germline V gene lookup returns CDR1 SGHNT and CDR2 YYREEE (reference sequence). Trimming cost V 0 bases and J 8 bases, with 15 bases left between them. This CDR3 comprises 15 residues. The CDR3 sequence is CASSLADVPGDTIYF. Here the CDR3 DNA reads TGTGCCAGCAGCTTGGCCGACGTCCCAGGGGACACCATATATTTT.

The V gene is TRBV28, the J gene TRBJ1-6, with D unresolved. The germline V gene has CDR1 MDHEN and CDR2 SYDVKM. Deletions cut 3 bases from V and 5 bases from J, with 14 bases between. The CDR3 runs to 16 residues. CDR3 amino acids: CASSFAGRSDNSPLHF. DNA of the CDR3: TGTGCCAGCAGTTTCGCGGGGAGATCTGATAATTCACCCCTCCACTTT.

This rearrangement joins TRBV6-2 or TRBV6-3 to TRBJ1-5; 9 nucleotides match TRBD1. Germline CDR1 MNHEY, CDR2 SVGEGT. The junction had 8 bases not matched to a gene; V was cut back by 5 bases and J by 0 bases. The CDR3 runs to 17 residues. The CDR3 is CASSANRGLYSNQPQHF. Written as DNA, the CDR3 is TGTGCCAGCAGTGCCAACAGGGGGCTTTATAGCAATCAGCCCCAGCATTTT.